These T cell receptor beta chains were read from a single sample in a study of T-cell reconstitution after alpha-beta-depleted transplantation in children. MiXCR, applied by TCRdb to the PCR reads, yields one record per CDR3 protein. The sample yields approximately 250,000 distinct CDR3 sequences, under 30% seen once. The sample consisted of PBMCs, taken before TCRalphabeta/CD19-depleted stem cell transplant. These receptor sequences come from a girl under 10 years old with Fanconi anemia, due to receive a stem cell transplant. Both conserved end residues are part of each CDR3. D genes are given only for firm matches. Only some rows state a clone size, as once, few, many or a class for expanded clones.

CDR3aa	CDR3nt	j_gene	d_gene	abundance	v_gene
CASSASLPFSALSTDTQYF	TGTGCCAGCAGTGCCTCCCTCCCCTTCTCTGCTTTGAGCACAGATACGCAGTATTTT	TRBJ2-3	NA	many	TRBV25-1
CASSFLTRGINSPLHF	TGTGCCAGCAGTTTCCTGACTCGGGGGATAAATTCACCCCTCCACTTT	TRBJ1-6	NA	NA	TRBV28
CASSYSRVDRVTGELFF	TGTGCCAGCAGTTACTCGAGGGTTGACAGAGTCACCGGGGAGCTGTTTTTT	TRBJ2-2	NA	NA	TRBV6-2/TRBV6-3
CASSHDLGTDTQYF	TGTGCCAGCAGCCACGACTTGGGCACAGATACGCAGTATTTT	TRBJ2-3	NA	few	TRBV12-3/TRBV12-4
CASSRQGLSNQPQHF	TGTGCCAGCAGTCGACAGGGCTTGAGCAATCAGCCCCAGCATTTT	TRBJ1-5	TRBD1	many	TRBV6-1
CSAPAFGGETQYF	TGCAGTGCCCCCGCCTTCGGGGGAGAGACCCAGTACTTC	TRBJ2-5	NA	many	TRBV20-1
CSAREGPLRDEQFF	TGCAGTGCTAGAGAGGGACCGTTAAGGGATGAGCAGTTCTTC	TRBJ2-1	NA	many	TRBV20-1
CASSASGAEQETQYF	TGTGCCAGCAGCGCCAGCGGGGCAGAGCAAGAGACCCAGTACTTC	TRBJ2-5	TRBD2	many	TRBV9
CASSHGTEVNYEQYF	TGTGCCAGCAGCCACGGTACAGAGGTTAACTACGAGCAGTACTTC	TRBJ2-7	NA	many	TRBV6-5
CSVPRAGVRETQYF	TGCAGCGTTCCCAGGGCGGGAGTACGGGAGACCCAGTACTTC	TRBJ2-5	TRBD2	few	TRBV29-1
CATSRGAMETQYF	TGTGCCACCAGCAGAGGTGCTATGGAGACCCAGTACTTC	TRBJ2-5	NA	many	TRBV15
CAWSVSREAFF	TGTGCCTGGAGTGTGTCCCGAGAAGCTTTCTTT	TRBJ1-1	NA	NA	TRBV30
CASSFRLAGGKNIQYF	TGTGCCAGCAGCTTTAGACTAGCGGGAGGCAAAAACATTCAGTACTTC	TRBJ2-4	TRBD2	NA	TRBV7-2
CASSKGSGGGRKAFF	TGTGCCAGCAGCAAAGGTAGCGGGGGCGGAAGGAAGGCTTTCTTT	TRBJ1-1	NA	many	TRBV21-1
CASSIDQGNTEAFF	TGTGCCAGCAGTATAGATCAGGGGAACACTGAAGCTTTCTTT	TRBJ1-1	NA	NA	TRBV12-3/TRBV12-4
CSVVGEGGTQYF	TGCAGCGTTGTGGGTGAGGGCGGTACGCAGTATTTT	TRBJ2-3	NA	NA	TRBV29-1
CSASYRGLEQFF	TGCAGTGCGTCCTACCGGGGGCTTGAGCAGTTCTTC	TRBJ2-1	NA	few	TRBV20-1
CASSFLLRLGQPQHF	TGTGCCAGCAGTTTCCTATTACGCTTGGGGCAGCCCCAGCATTTT	TRBJ1-5	NA	NA	TRBV28
CASSYPDPGLGSKETQYF	TGTGCCAGCAGTTACCCGGACCCGGGACTAGGATCCAAAGAGACCCAGTACTTC	TRBJ2-5	TRBD2	many	TRBV6-5
CASSSTGEQFF	TGTGCCAGCAGCTCGACCGGCGAGCAGTTCTTC	TRBJ2-1	NA	many	TRBV7-3
CSVGRAFQETQYF	TGCAGCGTTGGAAGGGCTTTCCAAGAGACCCAGTACTTC	TRBJ2-5	NA	many	TRBV29-1
CASSLGTSGTWETQYF	TGTGCCAGCAGCTTGGGGACTAGCGGGACGTGGGAGACCCAGTACTTC	TRBJ2-5	TRBD2	NA	TRBV7-6
CASSLGGAGTGELFF	TGTGCCAGCAGTTTGGGGGGCGCAGGGACCGGGGAGCTGTTTTTT	TRBJ2-2	NA	many	TRBV12-3/TRBV12-4
CSVAQGQFTDTQYF	TGCAGCGTTGCGCAGGGACAGTTCACAGATACGCAGTATTTT	TRBJ2-3	TRBD1	many	TRBV29-1
CSVFPTGNYGYTF	TGCAGCGTTTTTCCCACAGGAAACTATGGCTACACCTTC	TRBJ1-2	NA	NA	TRBV29-1
CASSLDRGYAKNIQYF	TGTGCCAGCAGCTTGGACAGGGGGTACGCCAAAAACATTCAGTACTTC	TRBJ2-4	TRBD1	many	TRBV7-8
CASSAFADNEQFF	TGTGCCAGCAGCGCCTTTGCAGACAATGAGCAGTTCTTC	TRBJ2-1	NA	NA	TRBV12-3/TRBV12-4
CASGFHPPGLSTDTQYF	TGTGCTAGTGGTTTTCATCCCCCGGGCCTGAGCACAGATACGCAGTATTTT	TRBJ2-3	NA	NA	TRBV12-5
CASSHLNTEAFF	TGTGCCAGCAGCCACCTGAACACTGAAGCTTTCTTT	TRBJ1-1	NA	many	TRBV14
CASSPRNPSYNEQFF	TGTGCCAGCAGTCCCCGAAATCCGTCCTACAATGAGCAGTTCTTC	TRBJ2-1	NA	NA	TRBV12-3/TRBV12-4
CASSPLKTGLTYEQYF	TGCGCCAGCAGCCCATTAAAGACAGGACTCACCTACGAGCAGTACTTC	TRBJ2-7	NA	few	TRBV5-1
CASSLRLAGVDWVDEQYF	TGTGCCAGCAGCTTACGACTAGCGGGAGTGGATTGGGTTGACGAGCAGTACTTC	TRBJ2-7	TRBD2	NA	TRBV11-1
CSVEAGGRPYNEQFF	TGCAGCGTTGAAGCTGGCGGGAGACCCTACAATGAGCAGTTCTTC	TRBJ2-1	TRBD2	many	TRBV29-1